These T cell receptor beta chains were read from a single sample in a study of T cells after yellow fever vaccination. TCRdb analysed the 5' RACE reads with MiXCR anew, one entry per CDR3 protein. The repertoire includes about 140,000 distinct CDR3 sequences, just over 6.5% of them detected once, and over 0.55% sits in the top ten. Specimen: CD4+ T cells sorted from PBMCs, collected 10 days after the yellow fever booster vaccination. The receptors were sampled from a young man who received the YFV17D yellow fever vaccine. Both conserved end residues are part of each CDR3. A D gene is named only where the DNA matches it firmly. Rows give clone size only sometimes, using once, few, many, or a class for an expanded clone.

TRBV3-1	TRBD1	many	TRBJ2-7	CASSQLSMDRGGEQYF
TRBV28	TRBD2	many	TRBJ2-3	CASRLGAGAQGTQYF
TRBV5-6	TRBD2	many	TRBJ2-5	CASSLDKSGRAGTQYF
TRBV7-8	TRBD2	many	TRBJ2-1	CALGGTSGRGSSYNEQFF
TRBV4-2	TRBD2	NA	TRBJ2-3	CASSQREGSDTQYF
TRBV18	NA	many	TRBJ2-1	CATRSETSYNEQFF
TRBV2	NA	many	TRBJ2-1	CASSGPGNEQFF
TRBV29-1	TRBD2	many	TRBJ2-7	CSVVPAGGYEQYF
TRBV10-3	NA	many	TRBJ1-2	CAIRATDYGYTF
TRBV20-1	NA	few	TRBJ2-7	CSVPHGTTYEQYF
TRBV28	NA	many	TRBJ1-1	CASRRVAAFF
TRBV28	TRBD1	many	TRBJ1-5	CASVIGQGFQPQHF
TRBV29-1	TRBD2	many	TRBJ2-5	CSVGRTSGPEETQYF
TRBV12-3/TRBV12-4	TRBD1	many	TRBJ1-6	CASRGDRDNSPLHF
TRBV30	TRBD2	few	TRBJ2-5	CAGLISGRDQETQYF
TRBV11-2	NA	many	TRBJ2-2	CASSPGPGELFF
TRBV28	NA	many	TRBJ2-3	CASSSLHLSITQYF
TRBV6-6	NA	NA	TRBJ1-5	CASTNLDGQPQHF
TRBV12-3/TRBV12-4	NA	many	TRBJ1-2	CATAPGLVAGYTF
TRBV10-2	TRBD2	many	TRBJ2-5	CASSDSGRGETQYF